The sample holds many counts of the clone carrying this T cell receptor beta chain. Its cognate antigen is unknown. In germline, CDR1 is SGHAT, CDR2 FQDESV (reference sequence). V dropped 2 bases and J dropped 0 bases, with 5 bases sitting between them. The CDR3 totals 14 residues. The record originates from a study of T cell repertoires in cytomegalovirus infection. As for the study in general: CMV infection and matching HLA type were both indicated by public TCR beta signatures.

TCRdb passed the reads through MiXCR, listing each CDR3 protein once. Of just under 500,000 distinct CDR3 sequences listed, roughly a third were seen once; the top ten hold roughly 15%. Study-wide points: Cumulative public TCR beta family frequency identified carriers of CMV plus the relevant HLA. In two of eight donors, the top clonotype was HLA-C-restricted CMV-specific.

The receptor comes from a human donor in good health (CMV status not recorded). Some clones in this sample may be carry-over from other donors' samples. J is TRBJ2-1 and V is TRBV11-1; no clear D gene. The sample was cultured PBMCs, taken from culture after CMV antigen stimulation. CDR3 coding DNA: TGTGCCAGCAGCTTAACTGACTCCTACAATGAGCAGTTCTTC. It codes for CASSLTDSYNEQFF. The full variable domain, rest sourced from reference TRBV11-1 and TRBJ2-1, is EAEVAQSPRYKITEKSQAVAFWCDPISGHATLYWYRQILGQGPELLVQFQDESVVDDSQLPKDRFSAERLKGVDSTLKIQPAELGDSAMYLCASSLTDSYNEQFFGPGTRLTVL.